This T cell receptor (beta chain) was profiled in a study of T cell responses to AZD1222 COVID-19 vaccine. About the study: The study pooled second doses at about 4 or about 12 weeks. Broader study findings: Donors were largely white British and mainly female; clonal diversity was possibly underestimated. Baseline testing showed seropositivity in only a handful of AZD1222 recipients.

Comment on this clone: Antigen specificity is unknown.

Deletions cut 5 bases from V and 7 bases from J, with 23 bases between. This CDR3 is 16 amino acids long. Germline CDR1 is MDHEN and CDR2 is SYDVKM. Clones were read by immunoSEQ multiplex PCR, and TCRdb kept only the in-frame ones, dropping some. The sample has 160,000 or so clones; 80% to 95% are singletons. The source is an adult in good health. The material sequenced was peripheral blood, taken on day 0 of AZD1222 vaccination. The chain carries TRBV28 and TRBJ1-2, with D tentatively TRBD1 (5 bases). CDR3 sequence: CASSPHRFRVGSGYTF. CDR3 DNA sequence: TGTGCCAGCAGTCCCCACCGATTCAGGGTGGGGAGTGGCTACACCTTC.